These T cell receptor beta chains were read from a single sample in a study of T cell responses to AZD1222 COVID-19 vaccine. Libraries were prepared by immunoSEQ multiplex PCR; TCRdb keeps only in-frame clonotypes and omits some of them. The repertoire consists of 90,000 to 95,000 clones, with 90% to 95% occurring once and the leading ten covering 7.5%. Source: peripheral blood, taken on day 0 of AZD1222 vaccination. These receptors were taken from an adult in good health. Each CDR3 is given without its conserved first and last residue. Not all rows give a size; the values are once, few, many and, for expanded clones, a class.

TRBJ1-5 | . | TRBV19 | ASSITGSDQPQH
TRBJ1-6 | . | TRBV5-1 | ASSLDAQGNNSPLH
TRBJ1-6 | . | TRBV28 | ASIGQFHNSPLH
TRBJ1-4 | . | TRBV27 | ASGLNEKLF
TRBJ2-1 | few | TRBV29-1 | SAALRNANNEQF
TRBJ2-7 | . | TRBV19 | ASRIAGGPAEQY
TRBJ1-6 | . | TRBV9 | ASSVVVSNSPLH
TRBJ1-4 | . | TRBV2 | ASSDRATNEKLF
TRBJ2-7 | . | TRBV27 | ASSFYPRGTYEQY
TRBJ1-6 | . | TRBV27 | ASSWGQGSPLH
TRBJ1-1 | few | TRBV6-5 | ASSYRGDTEAF
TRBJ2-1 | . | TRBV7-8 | ASSLAGPAYNEQF
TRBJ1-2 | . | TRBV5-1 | ASSPRTGANYGYT
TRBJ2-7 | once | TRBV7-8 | ASSPRRVASHEQY
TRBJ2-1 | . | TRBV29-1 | TGRLTGAQF
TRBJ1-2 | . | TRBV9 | ASSVGGGGYGYT
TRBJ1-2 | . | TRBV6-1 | ASSETPWSAGGYT
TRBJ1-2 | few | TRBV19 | ASRQGLVLGYT
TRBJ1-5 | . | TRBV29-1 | SVSDVPNQPQH
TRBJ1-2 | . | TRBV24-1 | ATSDLGVVSYGYT
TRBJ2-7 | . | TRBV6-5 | ASSWRDARYEQY
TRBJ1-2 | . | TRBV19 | ASSITGLRHNYGYT
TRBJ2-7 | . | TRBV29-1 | SARQDTYEQY
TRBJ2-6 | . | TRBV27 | ASSSDSSGANVLT
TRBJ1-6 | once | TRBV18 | ASSPRQGANSPLH
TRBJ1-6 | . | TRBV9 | ASSVDGGNSPLH
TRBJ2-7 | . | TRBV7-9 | ASSTGEGTSEYEQY
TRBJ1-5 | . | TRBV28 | ASPGCGSPQH
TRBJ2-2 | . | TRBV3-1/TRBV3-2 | ASSPRTGELF
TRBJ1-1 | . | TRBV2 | ASSPGQAASKAF
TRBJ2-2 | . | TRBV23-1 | ASSGTGKDTGELF
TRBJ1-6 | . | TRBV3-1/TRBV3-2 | ASSSGRSSYNSPLH
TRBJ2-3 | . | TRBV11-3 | ASSSRVLAGATDTQY
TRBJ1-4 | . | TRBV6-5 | ASSYQIRVDSEKLF
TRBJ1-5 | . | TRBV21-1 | ASSRTPFSNQPQH
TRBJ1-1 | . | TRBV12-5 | ASGLAF
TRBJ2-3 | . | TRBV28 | ASGSGGASTDTQY
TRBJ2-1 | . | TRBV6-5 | AGGVGNEQF
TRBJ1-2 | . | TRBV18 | ASSPTGGSEGYT
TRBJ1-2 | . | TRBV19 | ASSTDQRGYT
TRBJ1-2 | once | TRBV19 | ARGRPMVNYGYT
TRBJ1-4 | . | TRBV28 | ASRSGGSLEKLF
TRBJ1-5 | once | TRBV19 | ASKPGQGRPQH
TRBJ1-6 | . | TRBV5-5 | ASSLDTGETNNSPLH
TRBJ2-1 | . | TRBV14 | ASSLEGTSDSYNEQF
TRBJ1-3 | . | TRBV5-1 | ASSLSGIGLSAGNTIY
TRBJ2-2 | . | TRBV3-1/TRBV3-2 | ASSHMPGLAGVWTGELF
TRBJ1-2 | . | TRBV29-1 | SGGEGVNYGYT
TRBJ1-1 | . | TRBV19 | ASSIILQVVKDTEAF
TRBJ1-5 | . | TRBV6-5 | ASSPPGLNNQPQH
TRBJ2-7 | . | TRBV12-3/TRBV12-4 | ASRLGEGYEQY
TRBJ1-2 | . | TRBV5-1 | ASSPGGLSIANYGYT
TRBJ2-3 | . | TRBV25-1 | ASTPRRTGGADTQY